This T cell receptor (beta chain) originates from a study of cytomegalovirus exposure and HLA in healthy donors. Study-wide context: Of all 398 donors who were genotyped, roughly 81% belonged to the Caucasian-associated ancestry cluster.

Germline CDR1 and CDR2: SGHDT and YYEEEE. V was clipped by 2 bases and J by 2 bases, with 12 bases between them. The CDR3 consists of 15 residues. A word on this clone: Its antigen is undetermined.

PCR involved 60 Vbeta and 13 Jbeta primers. Some clones are missing from TCRdb's copy, which holds only in-frame ones; the method was immunoSEQ multiplex PCR. The top ten clones hold over 1% of a sample with over 110,000 clones, roughly 73% of them seen once. Study findings and constraints: The study listed under 200 cytomegalovirus-associated TCR beta chains.

V usage is TRBV5-6 and J usage is TRBJ2-3, with D perhaps TRBD1 (5 bases). The specimen sequenced was PBMCs. This clonotype was sampled from a woman aged 40-49 years in good health and CMV-seronegative. As DNA, the CDR3 is TGTGCCAGCAGCTTTGAAGGGGCGGTCACAGATACGCAGTATTTT. Amino acids: CASSFEGAVTDTQYF.